Sample share makes the clone carrying this T cell receptor (beta chain) medium-sized. The antigen is unknown. Libraries carried unique molecular identifiers used for clonotype counts. From the 5' RACE reads, TCRdb called clonotypes with MiXCR, one entry per CDR3 protein. The data show around 15,000 distinct CDR3 sequences, approximately 2% seen once. Expansion lasted approximately 3 days, with either anti-CD3 antibody OKT3 or CD3/CD28 beads. The source of the sample is a study of beta chain bispecific antibodies for T cell cancers. Study context: TRBV sequencing of surviving healthy T cells measured each family's depletion. HPB-ALL carried surface TRBV5-5, while Jurkat carried TRBV12-3.

Germline CDR1 MNHEY, CDR2 SMNVEV (reference sequence). This CDR3 comprises 15 residues. V lost 6 bases, J lost 0 bases, and 15 bases lay in between. Study-wide points: In these mixed samples, most targeted TRBV reads derived from the leukemia cell line.

The TCR sequence derives from a human donor in good health. Some clones in this sample may be carry-over from other donors' samples. The chain links TRBV27 to TRBJ2-7, with D perhaps matching TRBD1 (7 bases). Sequenced material: healthy donor T cells cultured with leukemia cells. The CDR3 spells CASSPSRDSSYEQYF. CDR3 sequence (DNA): TGTGCCAGCAGCCCCTCGCGGGACAGCTCCTACGAGCAGTACTTC.